This T cell receptor (beta chain) was sequenced during a study of T cell repertoires in cytomegalovirus infection. Overall study context: Based on public TCR beta signatures, there were indications of CMV infection and of a matching HLA type. Study-wide results and caveats: There were carriers of CMV plus the relevant HLA, and cumulative public TCR beta family frequency identified them. Clonotypes of TCR beta that were HLA-C-restricted and CMV-specific dominated the ex vivo response.

A remark on this clonotype: Its antigen remains unknown.

Germline V gene lookup returns CDR1 SGHTA and CDR2 FQGNSA. This CDR3 spans 16 amino acids. The V and J ends lost 5 bases and 9 bases, in that order; junction bases with no gene match: 11. MiXCR was run by TCRdb on the reads, yielding one entry per CDR3 protein. Of roughly 60,000 distinct CDR3 sequences in the sample, roughly 32% were seen once. This chain uses TRBV7-2 with TRBJ1-6, with 9 positions matching TRBD1. This receptor was identified in a human donor in good health (CMV status not recorded). Some clones in this sample may be carry-over from other donors' samples. Material: PBMCs, sequenced either directly or after in vitro stimulation (not recorded which). Written as DNA, the CDR3 is TGTGCCAGCAGCCCAAGGACAGGGGACGGGGCTTCACCCCTCCACTTT. It is translated as CASSPRTGDGASPLHF.